The 10 T cell receptor beta chains reported below all come from one sample, sequenced in a study of OX40 agonist ivuxolimab in advanced cancers. Some clones are missing from TCRdb's copy, which holds only in-frame ones; the method was immunoSEQ multiplex PCR. The sample has 50,000 or so clones; approximately 78% are singletons. The sequences come from CD4+ or CD8+ T cells sorted from blood, collected in a trial of the OX40 agonist ivuxolimab. These receptors were collected from an adult with an advanced solid tumor such as melanoma, head and neck, liver or kidney cancer.

The gene calls are TRBV5-1 and TRBJ2-7, with 9 nucleotides matching TRBD1. Germline CDR1 is SGHRS and CDR2 is YFSETQ. The CDR3 consists of 15 residues. Trimming at V came to 2 bases and at J to 6 bases, leaving 9 bases not matched to a gene. The CDR3 spells CASSFTGQGRGEQYF. CDR3 nucleotides: TGCGCCAGCAGCTTCACGGGACAGGGCCGAGGCGAGCAGTACTTC.

This rearrangement joins TRBV10-3 to TRBJ2-5; D remains unclear. The CDR3 runs 15 residues. Germline CDR1 reads ENHRY; CDR2 reads SYGVKD. Between the trimmed V and J ends, which lost 2 bases and 0 bases, there was a span of 10 bases. The CDR3 DNA sequence: TGTGCCATCAGTGAGAACCCCGACAACCAAGAGACCCAGTACTTC. This translates into CAISENPDNQETQYF.

The J gene is TRBJ2-2, the V gene TRBV5-1; D is perhaps TRBD1 (6 bases). Trimming removed 4 bases at V and 0 bases at J, with 16 bases between. This CDR3 is built from 17 residues. The V gene's germline CDR1 is SGHRS and CDR2 YFSETQ. CDR3 residues: CASSGQRGLANTGELFF. The CDR3 DNA reads as TGCGCCAGCAGCGGTCAAAGGGGGTTAGCGAACACCGGGGAGCTGTTTTTT.

J is TRBJ1-4 and V is TRBV6-1, with D perhaps matching TRBD1 (5 bases). CDR3 size: 14 residues. V was cut by 6 bases and J by 7 bases, with 15 bases left in between. Per the germline V gene, CDR1 is MNHNS and CDR2 is SASEGT. For the CDR3, the DNA is TGTGCCAGCAGGGGGCGGGGAGCGAGTGAAAAACTGTTTTTT. It specifies CASRGRGASEKLFF.

The V call is TRBV5-4, the J call TRBJ2-2; TRBD2 agrees at 8 bases. The V and J ends lost 6 bases and 0 bases, in that order; junction bases with no gene match: 7. In germline, CDR1 is SGHNT, CDR2 YYREEE (reference sequence). The CDR3 contains 16 residues. The CDR3, as DNA: TGTGCCAGCAACACGGGGGGGAAAACGAACACCGGGGAGCTGTTTTTT. This codes for CASNTGGKTNTGELFF.

This chain links TRBV19 with TRBJ1-2, with D maybe TRBD1 (6 bases). V was trimmed by 7 bases and J by 2 bases, leaving 17 bases between them. Germline V gene lookup returns CDR1 LNHDA and CDR2 SQIVND (reference sequence). This CDR3 region has 15 residues. CDR3 nucleotide sequence: TGTGCCAGTACCCCTCTGGACAGATCAAACTATGGCTACACCTTC. Its translation: CASTPLDRSNYGYTF.

The chain carries TRBV13 and TRBJ2-2; D is perhaps TRBD1 (6 bases). Trimming cost V 5 bases and J 0 bases, with 19 bases left between them. The CDR3 covers 18 residues. CDR1 PRHDT and CDR2 FYEKMQ come from the germline V gene (reference sequence). CDR3 coding DNA: TGTGCCAGCAGCAGGGGGACCGGTATGGGAGCGAACACCGGGGAGCTGTTTTTT. The encoded protein is CASSRGTGMGANTGELFF.

The chain is built from TRBV19 and TRBJ2-2; D may be TRBD2 (7 bases). Germline CDR1 reads LNHDA; CDR2 reads SQIVND (reference sequence). V shed 10 bases and J shed 3 bases, with 15 bases lying between them. CDR3 length: 14 amino acids. CDR3: CATRRGAYTGELFF. The CDR3 region has the DNA TGTGCCACTCGACGGGGGGCTTACACCGGGGAGCTGTTTTTT.

The V and J genes are TRBV2 and TRBJ2-5; 7 bases align to TRBD1. The V gene end was trimmed by 4 bases and the J gene end by 0 bases; junction bases not matched to a gene: 2. The germline V gene encodes CDR1 SNHLY and CDR2 FYNNEI. This CDR3 region has 14 residues. CDR3 sequence (DNA): TGTGCCAGCAGTGGACAGGGCCACCAAGAGACCCAGTACTTC. The encoded protein is CASSGQGHQETQYF.

The CDR3 protein is CASSPDQGVGGTEAFF. CDR3 sequence (DNA): TGCGCCAGCAGCCCGGACCAGGGGGTAGGTGGCACTGAAGCTTTCTTT. V usage is TRBV5-1 and J usage is TRBJ1-1, with 7 nucleotides matching TRBD1. Unmatched junction bases numbered 13, after V lost 4 bases and J lost 4 bases. CDR1 is SGHRS, CDR2 YFSETQ, per germline. The CDR3 runs to 16 residues.